The following is a TCR beta chain sequence with its context. Its matching antigen is unknown. The data belong to a study of T-cell memory formation after mild COVID-19. Whole-study results and caveats: Day 15 to 85 contracting clones showed balanced CD4/CD8; day 15 to 37 expanders favored CD4+. Some clones that responded turned up in pre-infection memory, which suggests that cross-reactive memory joined in.

One entry per CDR3 protein results from TCRdb running MiXCR on the 5' RACE reads. The sample has approximately 450,000 distinct CDR3 sequences; about 18% are singletons. Sequenced input: PBMCs or a T cell subset sorted from them (not recorded which). This sequence originates from an adult woman who had mild COVID-19 (a few samples of this study predate the infection). Cell type and time point are not known.

CDR3 sequence: CASSTRDRGDTQYF. CDR3 in DNA: TGTGCCAGCAGCACCCGAGATAGGGGGGATACGCAGTATTTT. V gene TRBV12-3 or TRBV12-4 combines with J gene TRBJ2-3; weak D call: TRBD1 (6 bases). The CDR3 contains 14 residues. V lost 6 bases and J lost 6, with 16 bases in between.